These 28 T cell receptor beta chains were all obtained from the same sample, sequenced in a study of cytotoxic CD8 clonotypes in ibrutinib-treated CLL. Measured with immunoSEQ multiplex PCR; TCRdb has only the in-frame clones, and not every one. There are 250,000 to 350,000 clones in the sample; approximately 76% occur only once, and about 5.3% lies in the top ten. The sequencing here drew on PBMCs, taken at disease progression, from a patient treated with ibrutinib. The receptors derive from a human donor with chronic lymphocytic leukemia.

This chain uses TRBV11-2 with TRBJ2-3; D is undetermined. CDR1 and CDR2 (germline): SGHAT, FQNNGV. The CDR3 spans 12 residues. Deletions cut 3 bases from V and 6 bases from J, with 7 bases between. The CDR3 reads CASSFKWDTQYF. CDR3 nucleotide sequence: TGTGCCAGCAGCTTTAAATGGGATACGCAGTATTTT. Full variable domain (remainder filled in from reference TRBV11-2 and TRBJ2-3): EAGVAQSPRYKIIEKRQSVAFWCNPISGHATLYWYQQILGQGPKLLIQFQNNGVVDDSQLPKDRFSAERLKGVDSTLKIQPAKLEDSAVYLCASSFKWDTQYFGPGTRLTVL.

The CDR3 region is CSVAGSRNTEAFF. The CDR3 bases are TGCAGCGTTGCTGGCAGCCGGAACACTGAAGCTTTCTTT. The V call is TRBV29-1, the J call TRBJ1-1; the D is unclear. The length of the CDR3 is 13 residues. Trimming left V 4 bases short and J 1 base short, with 10 bases between. The germline gives CDR1 SQVTM, CDR2 ANQGSEA.

The chain carries TRBV5-1 and TRBJ2-1, with D hard to call. V gave up 0 bases and J gave up 7 bases, with 8 bases separating them. From germline, CDR1 is SGHRS and CDR2 YFSETQ. This CDR3 is 13 amino acids long. CDR3: CASSLASSNEQFF. The DNA for the CDR3 is TGCGCCAGCAGCTTGGCCTCTTCGAATGAGCAGTTCTTC. Using reference TRBV5-1 and TRBJ2-1 for the parts outside the CDR3, the full variable domain is KAGVTQTPRYLIKTRGQQVTLSCSPISGHRSVSWYQQTPGQGLQFLFEYFSETQRNKGNFPGRFSGRQFSNSRSEMNVSTLELGDSALYLCASSLASSNEQFFGPGTRLTVL.

The V and J genes are TRBV7-2 and TRBJ2-1; 13 positions match TRBD2. Germline trimming cut 7 bases from V and 6 bases from J; bases unmatched to any gene: 6. Germline-derived CDR1 and CDR2 are SGHTA and FQGNSA. This CDR3 contains 15 residues. CDR3 DNA: TGTGCCAGCAACCCTCGGACTAGCGGGGGCAATGAGCAGTTCTTC. This sequence encodes CASNPRTSGGNEQFF.

The chain recombines TRBV11-3 with TRBJ1-4; 9 nucleotides line up with TRBD1. With V trimmed by 5 bases and J by 2 bases, 3 bases remained unmatched. CDR3 length: 15 residues. Germline CDR1 SGHNT, CDR2 YENEEA. CDR3 amino acids: CASSLGTGTNEKLFF. For the CDR3, the DNA is TGTGCCAGCAGCCTCGGGACAGGGACTAATGAAAAACTGTTTTTT.

The chain recombines TRBV5-6 with TRBJ1-2; a possible D gene is TRBD1 (5 bases). Trimming took 1 base from V and 0 from J, leaving 10 bases between them. Germline-derived CDR1 and CDR2 are SGHDT and YYEEEE. This CDR3 has 15 residues. The CDR3 coding sequence is TGTGCCAGCAGCTTGAGGGCAGGGACTAACTATGGCTACACCTTC. Amino acid sequence: CASSLRAGTNYGYTF.

This clone came up once. The chain links TRBV9 to TRBJ2-2; D not resolved. CDR1 and CDR2 (germline): SGDLS, YYNGEE. There are 16 residues in the CDR3. V lost 0 bases and J lost 1, with 10 bases in between. CDR3 nucleotide sequence: TGTGCCAGCAGCGTAGGACACTCAAGGAACACCGGGGAGCTGTTTTTT. Amino acids: CASSVGHSRNTGELFF. The entire variable domain, with the rest obtained from reference TRBV9 and TRBJ2-2, is as follows: DSGVTQTPKHLITATGQRVTLRCSPRSGDLSVYWYQQSLDQGLQFLIQYYNGEERAKGNILERFSAQQFPDLHSELNLSSLELGDSALYFCASSVGHSRNTGELFFGEGSRLTVL.

The chain uses TRBV7-8 and TRBJ2-1, with TRBD2 matching over 9 bases. The germline CDR1 and CDR2 sequences are SGHVS and FQNEAQ. With 1 base clipped from V and 0 bases from J, the junction kept 4 bases outside the gene matches. The CDR3 contains 17 residues. The CDR3 sequence: CASSLVASGTSYNEQFF. In DNA form, the CDR3 reads TGTGCCAGCAGCTTAGTAGCTAGCGGGACCTCCTACAATGAGCAGTTCTTC. The full variable domain, rest sourced from reference TRBV7-8 and TRBJ2-1, is GAGVSQSPRYKVAKRGQDVALRCDPISGHVSLFWYQQALGQGPEFLTYFQNEAQLDKSGLPSDRFFAERPEGSVSTLKIQRTQQEDSAVYLCASSLVASGTSYNEQFFGPGTRLTVL.

The rearrangement uses TRBV5-1 and TRBJ2-2; D possibly corresponds to TRBD2 (6 bases). Germline CDR1 is SGHRS and CDR2 is YFSETQ. The V end lost 0 bases, the J end lost 6 bases, and 9 bases lay between the germline ends. This CDR3 is 14 amino acids long. CDR3 sequence reads: CASSLEEGPGELFF. The CDR3 nucleotides are TGCGCCAGCAGCTTGGAGGAGGGGCCCGGGGAGCTGTTTTTT. The full variable domain, with the rest looked up from reference TRBV5-1 and TRBJ2-2, is KAGVTQTPRYLIKTRGQQVTLSCSPISGHRSVSWYQQTPGQGLQFLFEYFSETQRNKGNFPGRFSGRQFSNSRSEMNVSTLELGDSALYLCASSLEEGPGELFFGEGSRLTVL.

This sequence joins TRBV10-3 and TRBJ2-7; D gene uncertain. The length of the CDR3 is 11 residues. The germline V and J ends were trimmed by 6 bases and 8 bases, with 11 bases remaining between them. Germline CDR1 ENHRY, CDR2 SYGVKD. The CDR3 reads CAISRMGQQYF. The CDR3 region has the DNA TGTGCCATCAGCCGAATGGGCCAGCAGTACTTC.

This clone showed up just a few times. The J gene is TRBJ1-1, the V gene TRBV14; D ambiguous. The CDR3 length is 15 residues. The V end was cut by 0 bases, the J end by 1 base, with 9 bases between. The germline CDR1 and CDR2 sequences are SGHDN and FVKESK. In DNA form, the CDR3 reads TGTGCCAGCAGCCAAGATGGGCCGGGGAACACTGAAGCTTTCTTT. It yields the protein CASSQDGPGNTEAFF.

This chain uses TRBV7-3 with TRBJ2-2; perhaps TRBD1 as D (6 bases). CDR3 length equals 15 residues. Germline CDR1 SGHTA, CDR2 FQGTGA. V gave up 2 bases and J gave up 7 bases, with 14 bases separating them. Here the CDR3 DNA reads TGTGCCAGCAGCTTAGGGACAATAAACGGCGGGGAGCTGTTTTTT. Its translation: CASSLGTINGGELFF.

This clone occurred a few times. This chain links TRBV7-9 with TRBJ2-2, with 14 bases fitting TRBD2. Germline V gives CDR1 SEHNR, CDR2 FQNEAQ (reference sequence). The V and J ends lost 2 bases and 3 bases, in that order; junction bases with no gene match: 2. The length of the CDR3 is 17 residues. CDR3 in DNA: TGTGCCAGCAGCTTACCGGGACTAGCGGGAGACACCGGGGAGCTGTTTTTT. This encodes CASSLPGLAGDTGELFF.

The chain recombines TRBV11-1 with TRBJ2-1, with D unresolved. The V gene lost 1 base and the J gene lost 4 bases, with 20 bases spanning the gap. The CDR3 extends over 18 amino acids. CDR1 SGHAT and CDR2 FQDESV come from the germline V gene (reference sequence). This CDR3 is CASSLVKPEQDWYNEQFF. The CDR3 DNA is TGTGCCAGCAGCTTAGTTAAGCCGGAACAAGACTGGTACAATGAGCAGTTCTTC.

The rearrangement links TRBV7-6 to TRBJ1-1; 12 bases are a match to TRBD1. This CDR3 has 14 residues. Unmatched junction bases numbered 5, after V lost 4 bases and J lost 8 bases. Germline lookup yields CDR1 SGHVS and CDR2 FNYEAQ. Here the CDR3 reads CASSSPGQGAEAFF. Here the CDR3 DNA reads TGTGCCAGCAGCTCGCCGGGACAGGGGGCGGAAGCTTTCTTT.

The J gene is TRBJ2-5, the V gene TRBV15; TRBD1 matches 7 bases. The CDR3 sequence is 15 residues long. V trimming: 1 base; J trimming: 1 base; junction bases outside the gene matches: 3. From germline, CDR1 is LNHNV and CDR2 YYDKDF (reference sequence). CDR3 residues: CATSRVGQTQETQYF. The CDR3 region has the DNA TGTGCCACCAGCAGAGTGGGACAGACCCAAGAGACCCAGTACTTC.

The genes are TRBV2 and TRBJ2-2; D gene ambiguous. There are 13 residues in the CDR3. Germline-derived CDR1 and CDR2 are SNHLY and FYNNEI. V was pared by 9 bases and J by 0 bases, with 8 bases between. The CDR3 DNA reads as TGTGCCAGTTACATCACGAACACCGGGGAGCTGTTTTTT. This gives the protein CASYITNTGELFF.

The chain joins TRBV28 to TRBJ2-3; D may be TRBD2 (5 bases). Trimming stripped 2 bases from V and 2 bases from J, with 14 bases between. CDR3 length: 16 amino acids. In germline, CDR1 is MDHEN, CDR2 SYDVKM. CDR3 bases: TGTGCCAGCAGTTTAATAGAGGGCCCCTCCACAGATACGCAGTATTTT. As protein: CASSLIEGPSTDTQYF.

The CDR3 loop reads CASGREAYNEQFF. CDR3 in DNA: TGCGCCAGCGGCAGGGAAGCCTACAATGAGCAGTTCTTC. The genes are TRBV5-1 and TRBJ2-1; TRBD1 might be the D (5 bases). Germline V gene lookup returns CDR1 SGHRS and CDR2 YFSETQ. This CDR3 is built from 13 residues. With 7 bases removed from V and 2 bases from J, the gap between germline ends came to 10 bases. Complete variable domain (other parts from reference TRBV5-1 and TRBJ2-1): KAGVTQTPRYLIKTRGQQVTLSCSPISGHRSVSWYQQTPGQGLQFLFEYFSETQRNKGNFPGRFSGRQFSNSRSEMNVSTLELGDSALYLCASGREAYNEQFFGPGTRLTVL.

This sequence joins TRBV11-2 and TRBJ2-2; D is unclear. CDR3 size: 17 residues. Germline CDR1 SGHAT, CDR2 FQNNGV. Trimming cost V 1 base and J 0 bases, with 12 bases left between them. The CDR3 nucleotides are TGTGCCAGCAGCTTAGTCGTCAGGTTATCGAACACCGGGGAGCTGTTTTTT. The encoded protein is CASSLVVRLSNTGELFF.

The rearrangement uses TRBV19 and TRBJ1-5; 9 bases are a match to TRBD1. Germline CDR1 reads LNHDA; CDR2 reads SQIVND (reference sequence). The CDR3 loop spans 15 amino acids. With 4 bases clipped from V and 4 bases from J, the junction kept 5 bases outside the gene matches. For the CDR3, the DNA is TGTGCCAGTAGTACCGGGACAGGGTCAAATCAGCCCCAGCATTTT. It yields the protein CASSTGTGSNQPQHF.

A remark on this clone: A much larger clone sits a single nucleotide away, making a read error possible. Different DNA sequences within this sample yield the same CDR3. V gene TRBV6-1 combines with J gene TRBJ2-7, with a tentative D call TRBD2 (5 bases). Germline V CDR1 and CDR2: MNHNS, SASEGT. This CDR3 contains 14 residues. The CDR3: CASSPVGGRYEQYF. The CDR3 nucleotides read TGTGCCAGCAGTCCGGTGGGTGGGAGATACGAGCAGTATTTC.

This sequence joins TRBV29-1 and TRBJ2-1; D is uncertain. V was cut by 4 bases and J by 7 bases, with 11 bases left in between. From germline, CDR1 is SQVTM and CDR2 ANQGSEA. The CDR3 has 12 residues. The CDR3: CSVGSGWNEQFF. CDR3 nucleotide sequence: TGCAGCGTTGGAAGTGGTTGGAATGAGCAGTTCTTC.

This rearrangement joins TRBV19 to TRBJ2-1, with 10 bases that match TRBD1. Per germline, CDR1 LNHDA and CDR2 SQIVND (reference sequence). The length of the CDR3 is 15 residues. Germline trimming cut 9 bases from V and 10 bases from J; bases unmatched to any gene: 15. The CDR3 loop is CASATGTGVPREQFF. The DNA for the CDR3 is TGTGCCAGCGCCACCGGGACAGGGGTTCCACGGGAGCAGTTCTTC.

This chain links TRBV4-1 with TRBJ1-5; 8 bases map to TRBD1. J gave up 0 bases and V 4 bases, and 8 bases lay outside the gene matches. This CDR3 contains 17 residues. Germline V CDR1 and CDR2: MGHRA, YSYEKL. CDR3 region: CASSPWAQGDSNQPQHF. For the CDR3, the DNA is TGCGCCAGCAGCCCATGGGCACAGGGGGATAGCAATCAGCCCCAGCATTTT.

This chain joins TRBV27 and TRBJ2-3; a possible D gene is TRBD2 (5 bases). Germline V gene lookup returns CDR1 MNHEY and CDR2 SMNVEV (reference sequence). Trimming shortened V by 3 bases and J by 4 bases, and 11 bases separated the two germline ends. There are 14 residues in the CDR3. CDR3 protein: CASSFERISDTQYF. DNA of the CDR3: TGTGCCAGCAGTTTCGAGCGGATCTCAGATACGCAGTATTTT.

The CDR3 DNA reads TGTGCCAGCAACTTAGCGGGAGGGAATGAGCAGTTCTTC. Protein product: CASNLAGGNEQFF. This rearrangement joins TRBV28 to TRBJ2-1; 11 bases map to TRBD2. V trimming: 7 bases; J trimming: 7 bases; junction bases outside the gene matches: 3. The CDR3 runs to 13 residues. Germline values: CDR1 MDHEN, CDR2 SYDVKM.

The chain links TRBV9 to TRBJ2-5, with D tentatively TRBD1 (5 bases). Per germline, CDR1 SGDLS and CDR2 YYNGEE. V gave up 2 bases and J gave up 6 bases, with 14 bases separating them. This CDR3 spans 14 amino acids. The CDR3 DNA reads as TGTGCCAGCAGCGTGGAAGGGGCCAAAAAGACCCAGTACTTC. This gives the protein CASSVEGAKKTQYF.